A single sample is the source of the 11 T cell receptor beta chains below, sequenced in a study of blood T cell repertoires in COVID-19. Profiled with immunoSEQ multiplex PCR; TCRdb holds only in-frame clones, not every one. The table includes under 100,000 clones, roughly 80% detected once. Sample: peripheral blood. These TCRs come from a man of 80 years or more with active or convalescent COVID-19.

The chain joins TRBV3-1 (or the pseudogene TRBV3-2) to TRBJ1-5; D is possibly TRBD1 (5 bases). Germline V gene sequence: CDR1 LGHDT, CDR2 YNNKEL (reference sequence). The CDR3 length is 15 residues. The V gene lost 1 base and the J gene lost 5 bases, with 12 bases spanning the gap. The DNA for the CDR3 is TGTGCCAGCAGCCAAGGTGCAGGGAACTATCAGCCCCAGCATTTT. Translation gives CASSQGAGNYQPQHF.

This sequence joins TRBV28 and TRBJ2-7; the match to TRBD1 covers 7 bases. Germline values: CDR1 MDHEN, CDR2 SYDVKM. Germline trimming cut 5 bases from V and 0 bases from J; bases unmatched to any gene: 13. The CDR3 is 17 residues long. CDR3 residues: CASSLQKRGGHSYEQYV. The DNA for the CDR3 is TGTGCCAGCAGTCTCCAAAAACGAGGGGGCCACTCCTACGAGCAGTACGTC.

V usage is TRBV25-1 and J usage is TRBJ2-1; a weak D match, TRBD1 (6 bases). Germline CDR1 reads MGHDK; CDR2 reads SYGVNS. The CDR3 is made up of 16 amino acids. Trimming pared 6 bases from V and 4 bases from J, leaving 19 bases between. CDR3 amino acids: CASRGAGTRAYNEQFF. The CDR3 DNA sequence: TGTGCCAGCAGGGGGGCCGGGACAAGAGCATACAATGAGCAGTTCTTC.

V is TRBV19 and J is TRBJ2-7; D is possibly TRBD2 (5 bases). In germline, CDR1 is LNHDA, CDR2 SQIVND (reference sequence). Trimming removed 4 bases from V and 4 bases from J, with 8 bases in between. The CDR3 contains 12 residues. In DNA, the CDR3 is TGTGCCAGTAGTACGAGGGAGTACGAGCAGTACGTC. It translates to CASSTREYEQYV.

This chain links TRBV10-3 with TRBJ2-3; 9 nucleotides match TRBD1. This CDR3 spans 15 amino acids. Trimming at V came to 7 bases and at J to 0 bases, leaving 5 bases not matched to a gene. Germline V gene sequence: CDR1 ENHRY, CDR2 SYGVKD. This CDR3 is CAITPGQGSTDTQYF. The CDR3 DNA reads as TGTGCCATCACCCCAGGACAGGGGAGCACAGATACGCAGTATTTT.

The DNA of the CDR3 is TGTGCCAGCAGTGACGTGTGGACAGATAGCAATCAGCCCCAGCATTTT. This encodes CASSDVWTDSNQPQHF. The gene calls are TRBV2 and TRBJ1-5, with D perhaps matching TRBD1 (6 bases). V was clipped by 3 bases and J by 0 bases, with 12 bases between them. The CDR3 has 16 residues. Germline CDR1 reads SNHLY; CDR2 reads FYNNEI.

The chain has TRBV11-2 and TRBJ1-1, with D perhaps matching TRBD1 (6 bases). Per the germline V gene, CDR1 is SGHAT and CDR2 is FQNNGV. CDR3 size: 14 residues. Trimming took 4 bases from V and 1 from J, leaving 10 bases between them. The CDR3 spells CASSYGTTNTEAFF. CDR3 DNA sequence: TGTGCCAGCAGCTACGGGACAACGAACACTGAAGCTTTCTTT.

The chain combines TRBV29-1 with TRBJ1-4; 8 positions agree with TRBD1. The CDR3 covers 15 residues. The J segment lost 4 bases and the V segment lost 4 bases, leaving 8 bases of the junction unmatched. Per the germline V gene, CDR1 is SQVTM and CDR2 is ANQGSEA. CDR3 in amino acids: CSVAVTGAFNEKLFF. CDR3 in DNA: TGCAGCGTTGCGGTGACAGGGGCCTTTAATGAAAAACTGTTTTTT.

The gene calls are TRBV11-3 and TRBJ2-2, with D tentatively TRBD1 (6 bases). Between the trimmed V and J ends, which lost 4 bases and 6 bases, there was a span of 18 bases. This CDR3 contains 16 residues. Germline V lookup: CDR1 SGHNT, CDR2 YENEEA. In DNA, the CDR3 is TGTGCCAGCAGCTCAACAGGGCTCGGTTTCGCCGGGGAGCTGTTTTTT. Translation: CASSSTGLGFAGELFF.

The gene calls are TRBV14 and TRBJ1-1, with D unclear. Trimming removed 1 base at V and 7 bases at J, with 13 bases between. The CDR3 contains 14 residues. Germline V CDR1 and CDR2: SGHDN, FVKESK. The CDR3 region is CASSQVPRFGEAFF. The CDR3 nucleotides read TGTGCCAGCAGCCAAGTTCCCAGGTTTGGTGAAGCTTTCTTT.

This clone came up a few times. The J gene is TRBJ1-3, the V gene TRBV9; D not resolved. Trimming took off 6 bases at V and 0 bases at J, with 10 bases between the two ends. Germline V gene lookup returns CDR1 SGDLS and CDR2 YYNGEE. This CDR3 is built from 14 residues. CDR3 sequence (DNA): TGTGCCAGCAACTCAGGAAGCTCTGGAAACACCATATATTTT. Translating gives CASNSGSSGNTIYF.